One sample yielded the 27 T cell receptor beta chains listed below, sequenced in a study of cytomegalovirus exposure and HLA in healthy donors. Primers included in the PCR were 60 Vbeta and 13 Jbeta primers. The protocol was immunoSEQ multiplex PCR, while the TCRdb copy is restricted to in-frame clones and leaves out a portion. The table lists around 150,000 clones, roughly 78% of them singletons, with about 6.7% in the top ten. The sequenced sample consisted of PBMCs. All receptors derive from a man in his forties or fifties in good health and CMV-seropositive.

This chain links TRBV10-3 with TRBJ1-1; no definite D call. The germline V and J ends were trimmed by 5 bases and 0 bases, with 7 bases remaining between them. The CDR3 has 13 amino acids. Germline V CDR1 and CDR2: ENHRY, SYGVKD. The CDR3 DNA reads TGTGCCATCAGTACAAGTTTGAACACTGAAGCTTTCTTT. This translates into CAISTSLNTEAFF.

The rearrangement uses TRBV27 and TRBJ1-1; tentatively, D is TRBD1 (6 bases). The germline gives CDR1 MNHEY, CDR2 SMNVEV (reference sequence). With 7 bases removed from V and 6 bases from J, the gap between germline ends came to 21 bases. The CDR3 contains 15 residues. CDR3 amino acids: CASTISGGARAEAFF. The CDR3 region has the DNA TGTGCCAGCACCATTAGTGGGGGGGCGAGGGCTGAAGCTTTCTTT.

The chain joins TRBV7-8 to TRBJ2-7; possible D gene TRBD1, 6 bases. V was clipped by 3 bases and J by 9 bases, with 18 bases between them. This CDR3 has 14 residues. Per germline, CDR1 SGHVS and CDR2 FQNEAQ. In DNA, the CDR3 is TGTGCCAGCAGCTTCGGGACATCTCCCGGCGTGCAGTACTTC. This sequence encodes CASSFGTSPGVQYF. The full variable domain, its missing parts supplied by reference TRBV7-8 and TRBJ2-7, is GAGVSQSPRYKVAKRGQDVALRCDPISGHVSLFWYQQALGQGPEFLTYFQNEAQLDKSGLPSDRFFAERPEGSVSTLKIQRTQQEDSAVYLCASSFGTSPGVQYFGPGTRLTVT.

The chain links TRBV4-1 to TRBJ2-2; TRBD2 might be the D (6 bases). Trimming took off 3 bases at V and 3 bases at J, with 14 bases between the two ends. This CDR3 spans 16 amino acids. Germline-derived CDR1 and CDR2 are MGHRA and YSYEKL. CDR3 loop: CASSQKAGVDTGELFF. CDR3 DNA: TGCGCCAGCAGCCAGAAAGCGGGCGTGGACACCGGGGAGCTGTTTTTT.

The gene calls are TRBV6-5 and TRBJ2-1, with 9 bases that match TRBD2. The CDR3 covers 14 residues. Trimming at V came to 6 bases and at J to 3 bases, leaving 3 bases not matched to a gene. CDR1 MNHEY and CDR2 SVGAGI come from the germline V gene. Here the CDR3 reads CASRGGRDYNEQFF. CDR3 DNA: TGTGCCAGCAGAGGCGGGAGGGACTACAATGAGCAGTTCTTC.

The rearrangement links TRBV2 to TRBJ2-2, with 9 bases fitting TRBD2. Germline CDR1 and CDR2: SNHLY and FYNNEI. The CDR3 is made up of 16 amino acids. The J segment lost 3 bases and the V segment lost 7 bases, leaving 9 bases of the junction unmatched. CDR3 DNA sequence: TGTGCCAGCATTGATAGCGGGAGCTCGTACACCGGGGAGCTGTTTTTT. It translates to CASIDSGSSYTGELFF.

The chain has TRBV15 and TRBJ2-3; TRBD2 agrees at 7 bases. V shed 0 bases and J 2 bases; nucleotides not matched to a gene: 8. The CDR3 has 17 residues. Germline-derived CDR1 and CDR2 are LNHNV and YYDKDF (reference sequence). The CDR3: CATSRDVRLAATDTQYF. The CDR3 DNA reads TGTGCCACCAGCAGAGATGTCAGGCTAGCGGCCACAGATACGCAGTATTTT.

This chain uses TRBV7-9 with TRBJ2-1, with 11 positions matching TRBD1. The CDR3 is 15 residues long. With V trimmed by 1 base and J by 8 bases, 4 bases remained unmatched. Looked up from germline, CDR1 is SEHNR and CDR2 is FQNEAQ (reference sequence). The CDR3 DNA is TGTGCCAGCAGCTTAGGGACAGGGGGCATCCATGAGCAGTTCTTC. Protein product: CASSLGTGGIHEQFF.

This chain uses TRBV27 with TRBJ2-7; 8 bases agree with TRBD1. The V and J ends lost 7 bases and 3 bases, in that order; junction bases with no gene match: 11. CDR1 and CDR2 (germline): MNHEY, SMNVEV (reference sequence). This CDR3 spans 15 amino acids. CDR3 sequence reads: CASKNLQGGYYEQYF. DNA for the CDR3: TGTGCCAGCAAGAACTTACAGGGGGGTTACTACGAGCAGTACTTC.

V gene TRBV4-1 combines with J gene TRBJ2-2; TRBD2 aligns across 14 bases. The CDR3 totals 19 residues. Germline CDR1 reads MGHRA; CDR2 reads YSYEKL. Unmatched junction bases numbered 7, after V lost 3 bases and J lost 1 base. The CDR3 loop reads CASSHRGLAGEKNTGELFF. In nucleotides, the CDR3 is TGCGCCAGCAGCCACCGGGGACTAGCGGGAGAGAAGAACACCGGGGAGCTGTTTTTT.

This clone was recorded only once. The chain combines TRBV10-3 with TRBJ2-7; the match to TRBD2 covers 9 bases. The V segment lost 2 bases and the J segment 7 bases; nucleotides outside the gene matches: 12. There are 16 residues in the CDR3. Germline CDR1 is ENHRY and CDR2 is SYGVKD. The CDR3 DNA is TGTGCCATCAGTGAGCACCGCGGGAGGGCGGATCTAGAGCAGTACTTC. It specifies CAISEHRGRADLEQYF.

V and J are TRBV12-5 and TRBJ2-7, with D perhaps TRBD2 (5 bases). Trimming shortened V by 0 bases and J by 2 bases, and 8 bases separated the two germline ends. Germline values: CDR1 LGHNT, CDR2 FRNRAP. This CDR3 is built from 14 residues. The DNA for the CDR3 is TGTGCTAGTGGTTTGGTAGTCGGGACCTACGAGCAGTACTTC. It specifies CASGLVVGTYEQYF.

This sequence joins TRBV7-9 and TRBJ1-4; a possible D gene is TRBD1 (6 bases). The germline CDR1 and CDR2 sequences are SEHNR and FQNEAQ (reference sequence). The germline V and J ends were trimmed by 6 bases and 7 bases, with 18 bases remaining between them. The CDR3 length is 15 residues. This CDR3 is CASSRPRGASEKLFF. Here the CDR3 DNA reads TGTGCCAGCAGTCGTCCACGGGGGGCGAGTGAAAAACTGTTTTTT. Supplemented by reference TRBV7-9 and TRBJ1-4, the full variable domain reads DTGVSQNPRHKITKRGQNVTFRCDPISEHNRLYWYRQTLGQGPEFLTYFQNEAQLEKSRLLSDRFSAERPKGSFSTLEIQRTEQGDSAMYLCASSRPRGASEKLFFGSGTQLSVL.

Ten or more counts support this clone. This rearrangement joins TRBV4-1 to TRBJ1-2, with D maybe TRBD1 (5 bases). V lost 3 bases and J 4 bases, leaving 15 bases between the germline ends. The CDR3 runs 15 residues. Germline CDR1 reads MGHRA; CDR2 reads YSYEKL. The CDR3 loop reads CASSQAPTVRYGYTF. The DNA for the CDR3 is TGCGCCAGCAGCCAGGCCCCGACAGTCCGCTATGGCTACACCTTC.

The V gene is TRBV5-1, the J gene TRBJ1-6; D is undetermined. In germline, CDR1 is SGHRS, CDR2 YFSETQ. Trimming removed 0 bases at V and 7 bases at J, with 11 bases between. CDR3 length: 15 residues. Here the CDR3 reads CASSLVSGFNSPLHF. CDR3 coding DNA: TGCGCCAGCAGCTTGGTATCGGGGTTCAATTCACCCCTCCACTTT.

This chain links TRBV6-5 with TRBJ1-4; 7 nucleotides agree with TRBD1. Trimming took 3 bases from V and 8 from J; bases not matched to a gene: 9. The CDR3 contains 15 residues. The germline gives CDR1 MNHEY, CDR2 SVGAGI. The CDR3 sequence is CASSYSTGLKEKLFF. In nucleotides, the CDR3 is TGTGCCAGCAGTTATTCGACAGGGCTTAAGGAAAAACTGTTTTTT.

Details on this clone: Distinct nucleotide sequences in the sample also encode this CDR3. The chain links TRBV5-1 to TRBJ2-7, with 7 bases aligning to TRBD1. Germline values: CDR1 SGHRS, CDR2 YFSETQ. With 4 bases clipped from V and 3 bases from J, the junction kept 4 bases outside the gene matches. This CDR3 is built from 13 residues. The CDR3 nucleotides read TGCGCCAGCAGCAGGACAGGAGACTACGAGCAGTACTTC. As protein: CASSRTGDYEQYF.

V gene TRBV27 combines with J gene TRBJ2-3; tentatively, D is TRBD1 (6 bases). The CDR3 is made up of 14 amino acids. V lost 6 bases and J lost 1, with 11 bases in between. Germline lookup yields CDR1 MNHEY and CDR2 SMNVEV (reference sequence). CDR3 residues: CASRQGLGTDTQYF. Here the CDR3 DNA reads TGTGCCAGCAGACAGGGCCTCGGCACAGATACGCAGTATTTT.

This clone was observed a few times. V gene TRBV7-2 combines with J gene TRBJ2-7; perhaps TRBD2 as D (6 bases). The CDR3 length is 15 residues. V gave up 2 bases and J gave up 0 bases, with 11 bases separating them. Germline V gene data show CDR1 as SGHTA and CDR2 as FQGNSA. The CDR3 bases are TGTGCCAGCAGCTTACGGGGGAGCAGCTCCTACGAGCAGTACTTC. It encodes CASSLRGSSSYEQYF.

This sequence joins TRBV25-1 and TRBJ1-1; D is ambiguous. Looked up from germline, CDR1 is MGHDK and CDR2 is SYGVNS. The CDR3 is 13 amino acids. V was shortened by 4 bases and J by 4 bases, with 10 bases between the two germline ends. The CDR3 region is CASSAGRTTEAFF. The DNA for the CDR3 is TGTGCCAGCAGTGCAGGCCGAACCACTGAAGCTTTCTTT.

This chain joins TRBV11-2 and TRBJ1-2, with TRBD1 identical over 7 bases. CDR1 and CDR2 (germline): SGHAT, FQNNGV. Trimming took 2 bases from V and 5 from J; bases not matched to a gene: 8. This CDR3 is 15 amino acids long. CDR3 coding DNA: TGTGCCAGCAGCTTAACTCACAGGGGCGATTATGGCTACACCTTC. Translating it yields CASSLTHRGDYGYTF.

This clone was observed a single time. The chain combines TRBV6-1 with TRBJ1-2; 9 nucleotides line up with TRBD1. V was clipped by 5 bases and J by 8 bases; unmatched bases: 9. Germline V gives CDR1 MNHNS, CDR2 SASEGT. The CDR3 runs 14 residues. CDR3 bases: TGTGCCAGCAGTCCAAGGACAGGGGATAGCGGCTACACCTTC. It codes for CASSPRTGDSGYTF.

This chain joins TRBV5-1 and TRBJ2-7; D uncertain. The CDR3 is 14 amino acids. Looked up from germline, CDR1 is SGHRS and CDR2 is YFSETQ. V was cut by 0 bases and J by 2 bases, with 9 bases left in between. This CDR3 reads CASSLVGSPYEQYF. The DNA of the CDR3 is TGCGCCAGCAGCTTGGTTGGCAGTCCCTACGAGCAGTACTTC. The variable domain in full, with the rest retrieved from reference TRBV5-1 and TRBJ2-7, is KAGVTQTPRYLIKTRGQQVTLSCSPISGHRSVSWYQQTPGQGLQFLFEYFSETQRNKGNFPGRFSGRQFSNSRSEMNVSTLELGDSALYLCASSLVGSPYEQYFGPGTRLTVT.

This chain uses TRBV7-2 with TRBJ1-3; D gene unclear. This CDR3 has 12 amino acids. Deletions cut 10 bases from V and 3 bases from J, with 10 bases between. Germline lookup yields CDR1 SGHTA and CDR2 FQGNSA. The CDR3 DNA reads as TGTGCCACGCGGTGGAGTGGAAACACCATATATTTT. Translated: CATRWSGNTIYF.

The chain recombines TRBV9 with TRBJ1-2; 10 positions match TRBD1. CDR3 length equals 16 residues. Germline-derived CDR1 and CDR2 are SGDLS and YYNGEE. Trimming removed 4 bases from V and 5 bases from J; junction bases left unmatched: 11. CDR3 loop: CASSSGDRGALYGYTF. DNA of the CDR3: TGTGCCAGCAGCTCCGGGGACAGGGGCGCCTTGTATGGCTACACCTTC.

The chain uses TRBV5-5 and TRBJ2-7, with 7 bases aligning to TRBD2. Trimming took 4 bases from V and 0 from J; bases not matched to a gene: 10. The CDR3 is 16 residues long. Germline assignment: CDR1 SGHKS and CDR2 YYEKEE (reference sequence). DNA for the CDR3: TGTGCCAGCAGCCGGGGGGAGTTTATAAGCTCCTACGAGCAGTACTTC. Translation gives CASSRGEFISSYEQYF.

V usage is TRBV15 and J usage is TRBJ2-5; a possible D gene is TRBD1 (6 bases). Germline V lookup: CDR1 LNHNV, CDR2 YYDKDF (reference sequence). Between the trimmed V and J ends, which lost 1 base and 2 bases, there was a span of 11 bases. The CDR3 runs 15 residues. This chain's CDR3 is CATSRVYRAQETQYF. In DNA, the CDR3 is TGTGCCACCAGCAGAGTCTACAGGGCTCAAGAGACCCAGTACTTC. The variable domain in full, completed from reference TRBV15 and TRBJ2-5, reads DAMVIQNPRYQVTQFGKPVTLSCSQTLNHNVMYWYQQKSSQAPKLLFHYYDKDFNNEADTPDNFQSRRPNTSFCFLDIRSPGLGDTAMYLCATSRVYRAQETQYFGPGTRLLVL.